The clone carrying this TCR beta chain was counted a few times. Looked up from germline, CDR1 is SGHDT and CDR2 is YYEEEE. CDR3 length: 14 residues. V was shortened by 0 bases and J by 1 base, with 8 bases between the two germline ends. PCR involved 60 Vbeta and 13 Jbeta primers. This table comes from immunoSEQ multiplex PCR, and its TCRdb copy is limited to in-frame clones, with some not included. The sample carries about 150,000 clones, 65% to 90% recorded once. This specimen belongs to a study of cytomegalovirus exposure and HLA in healthy donors. The receptor was isolated from a male donor in good health and CMV-seronegative. Sequenced: PBMCs. The V and J genes are TRBV5-6 and TRBJ2-7; maybe TRBD1 (6 bases). Written as DNA, the CDR3 is TGTGCCAGCAGCTTGGTAGGGGGTTCCTACGAGCAGTACTTC. Its protein is CASSLVGGSYEQYF. Complete variable domain (other parts from reference TRBV5-6 and TRBJ2-7): DAGVTQSPTHLIKTRGQQVTLRCSPKSGHDTVSWYQQALGQGPQFIFQYYEEEERQRGNFPDRFSGHQFPNYSSELNVNALLLGDSALYLCASSLVGGSYEQYFGPGTRLTVT.